A single sample is the source of the 8 T cell receptor beta chains below, sequenced in a study of T cell clonality in common variable immunodeficiency. Repertoires were generated with immunoSEQ multiplex PCR, while TCRdb's copy carries only in-frame clones and drops some. The data show approximately 30,000 clones, with none appearing a single time. The sequenced sample consisted of peripheral blood mononuclear cells. These receptor sequences come from a person aged 18 to 70 in good health.

This clone was detected ten times or more. Read data end 3 residues before the CDR3 end; the end is taken from the germline J gene. The rearrangement joins TRBV11-2 to TRBJ1-3; perhaps TRBD1 as D (6 bases). The ends were cut back, 10 bases at V and 2 bases at J, with 15 bases in the middle. The CDR3 extends over 14 amino acids. The germline gives CDR1 SGHAT, CDR2 FQNNGV. The CDR3 sequence is CATQGRGTGNTIYF. The CDR3 bases that were read are TGTGCCACCCAGGGGAGGGGGACTGGAAACACC. Supplemented by reference TRBV11-2 and TRBJ1-3, the full variable domain reads EAGVAQSPRYKIIEKRQSVAFWCNPISGHATLYWYQQILGQGPKLLIQFQNNGVVDDSQLPKDRFSAERLKGVDSTLKIQPAKLEDSAVYLCATQGRGTGNTIYFGEGSWLTVV.

This clone was detected a few times. Read data end 3 residues before the CDR3 end; the end is taken from the germline J gene. J is TRBJ2-2 and V is TRBV11-3; D remains unclear. V was cut by 0 bases and J by 1 base, with 6 bases left in between. The CDR3 loop spans 15 amino acids. Germline V CDR1 and CDR2: SGHNT, YENEEA. The covered CDR3 bases are TGTGCCAGCAGCTTAGAGTCCGGGAACACCGGGGAG. Translated: CASSLESGNTGE. The whole CDR3 is CASSLESGNTGELFF.

This clone was counted at least ten times. The read ends 3 residues early relative to the CDR3; the germline J gene fills the gap. The chain couples TRBV5-1 to TRBJ1-1; TRBD1 matches at 10 bases. From germline, CDR1 is SGHRS and CDR2 YFSETQ. V lost 4 bases and J lost 4; bases outside the gene matches: 16. The CDR3 length is 18 residues. Incomplete CDR3 DNA: TGCGCCAGCAGCCGAGAACCCCTTTCCGGGACAGGGGCCACTGAA. Translation: CASSREPLSGTGATE. The CDR3, in full, reads CASSREPLSGTGATEAFF.

Concerning this clone itself: Read coverage stops 3 residues before the CDR3 terminus; the germline J gene supplies the remainder. The gene calls are TRBV23-1 and TRBJ1-4, with a weak D call TRBD1 (5 bases). TRBV23-1 is sorted into the ORF group, with uncertain function. The CDR3 is 18 residues long. The CDR3 is CASSQFRYGGSGANVLFF. The CDR3 DNA, read in part, is TGCGCCAGCAGTCAATTTAGGTATGGAGGCTCTGGGGCCAACGTA.

This clone was detected many times. The read comes to an end 3 residues before the CDR3 does, leaving the germline J gene to fill in the end. The rearrangement uses TRBV19 and TRBJ1-4; TRBD1 aligns across 9 bases. CDR3 length equals 15 residues. With V trimmed by 2 bases and J by 8 bases, 6 bases remained unmatched. Germline V gives CDR1 LNHDA, CDR2 SQIVND (reference sequence). CDR3: CASSIRGTGREKLFF. The covered CDR3 bases are TGTGCCAGTAGTATACGCGGGACAGGGCGGGAAAAA.

Points on this clone: Coverage ceases 3 residues before the CDR3 finishes, and the germline J gene fills in the end. The chain recombines TRBV7-6 with TRBJ2-2, with a weak D call TRBD1 (7 bases). The CDR3 runs to 14 residues. The germline V gene has CDR1 SGHVS and CDR2 FNYEAQ. The CDR3 sequence: CASSSITGDSPLFF. CDR3 DNA, as far as it was read: TGTGCCAGCAGCTCGATTACAGGGGACTCACCG.

This clone was seen repeatedly, ten times or more. The read ends 3 residues early relative to the CDR3; the germline J gene fills the gap. The chain recombines TRBV9 with TRBJ2-1, with 8 bases fitting TRBD2. The junction had 4 bases not matched to a gene; V was cut back by 2 bases and J by 0 bases. Germline assignment: CDR1 SGDLS and CDR2 YYNGEE. The CDR3 runs to 16 residues. The chain's CDR3 is CASSVALAASYNEQFF. CDR3 bases read: TGTGCCAGCAGCGTCGCACTAGCGGCCTCCTACAATGAG.

Turning to this clone: This may be a read error: a much more frequent sequence differs by one nucleotide. The CDR3 end is not reached by the read, which stops 3 residues before it; the germline J gene fills it in. The chain uses TRBV7-9 and TRBJ2-2; D may be TRBD1 (5 bases). Germline CDR1 is SEHNR and CDR2 is FQNEAQ (reference sequence). This CDR3 contains 14 residues. The CDR3 DNA, read in part, is TGTGCCAGCAGCTTGTACACTGGGGCCAACGTG. It is translated as CASSLYTGANV. The complete CDR3 sequence is CASSLYTGANVLFF.